A single sample gave rise to the 9 T cell receptor beta chains below, sequenced in a study of T cell responses to AZD1222 COVID-19 vaccine. The protocol was immunoSEQ multiplex PCR, while the TCRdb copy is restricted to in-frame clones and leaves out a portion. This sample has roughly 120,000 clones; around 92% occur once, and the top ten carry approximately 7.9%. This specimen consisted of peripheral blood, obtained 28 days after the second AZD1222 dose. The source is an adult who received the AZD1222 COVID-19 vaccine.

V gene TRBV28 combines with J gene TRBJ1-5; 10 bases align to TRBD1. Germline V gives CDR1 MDHEN, CDR2 SYDVKM. V was clipped by 8 bases and J by 4 bases; unmatched bases: 8. CDR3 length equals 15 residues. The CDR3 nucleotides read TGTGCCAGCGGGGGGCCGGACAGGGGGAATCAGCCCCAGCATTTT. Its translation: CASGGPDRGNQPQHF.

The chain links TRBV5-5 to TRBJ1-5, with 8 bases matching TRBD1. With 4 bases clipped from V and 6 bases from J, the junction kept 6 bases outside the gene matches. This CDR3 region has 14 residues. In germline, CDR1 is SGHKS, CDR2 YYEKEE (reference sequence). The CDR3 spells CASSHGQGSQPQHF. The CDR3 DNA reads as TGTGCCAGCAGCCACGGACAGGGAAGTCAGCCCCAGCATTTT.

This sequence joins TRBV6-9 and TRBJ2-7, with 7 bases identical to TRBD2. CDR3 length: 12 amino acids. Germline V gene data show CDR1 as MNHGY and CDR2 as SVAAGI. The J segment lost 3 bases and the V segment lost 7 bases, leaving 3 bases of the junction unmatched. Here the CDR3 reads CASTGGCYEQYF. The CDR3 DNA is TGTGCCAGCACGGGGGGTTGCTACGAGCAGTACTTC.

The genes are TRBV19 and TRBJ1-4, with D possibly being TRBD1 (6 bases). Germline V gene lookup returns CDR1 LNHDA and CDR2 SQIVND (reference sequence). CDR3 length: 15 residues. The V end lost 9 bases, the J end lost 8 bases, and 22 bases lay between the germline ends. CDR3 bases: TGTGCCAGAGAGAAGGACAGCCCGGCGGGGGAAAAACTGTTTTTT. Amino acids: CAREKDSPAGEKLFF.

The CDR3 here is CASRGQPSSYNSPLHF. CDR3 DNA: TGTGCCAGCAGGGGACAGCCGAGCTCCTATAATTCACCCCTCCACTTT. The V call is TRBV2, the J call TRBJ1-6, with 7 bases lining up with TRBD1. This CDR3 region has 16 residues. Germline CDR1 is SNHLY and CDR2 is FYNNEI. With 6 bases clipped from V and 0 bases from J, the junction kept 5 bases outside the gene matches.

This clone was seen a handful of times. The rearrangement links TRBV4-1 to TRBJ1-4; 7 bases are shared with TRBD1. Germline V gene data show CDR1 as MGHRA and CDR2 as YSYEKL. Germline trimming cut 5 bases from V and 2 bases from J; bases unmatched to any gene: 5. The length of the CDR3 is 15 residues. The CDR3 DNA reads TGCGCCAGCAGCGCACCGGGACAGACTAATGAAAAACTGTTTTTT. It yields the protein CASSAPGQTNEKLFF.

The chain carries TRBV28 and TRBJ2-5; 14 bases are shared with TRBD2. Trimming at V came to 4 bases and at J to 0 bases, leaving 10 bases not matched to a gene. This CDR3 has 19 amino acids. Germline CDR1 MDHEN, CDR2 SYDVKM. The CDR3, as DNA: TGTGCCAGCAGTTCCTTTCGGACTAGCGGGAGGTATAACCAAGAGACCCAGTACTTC. It is translated as CASSSFRTSGRYNQETQYF.

The rearrangement uses TRBV28 and TRBJ1-5; tentatively, D is TRBD1 (5 bases). V was cut by 7 bases and J by 3 bases, with 22 bases left in between. CDR1 MDHEN and CDR2 SYDVKM come from the germline V gene. The CDR3 is 17 residues long. CDR3 sequence: CASTELGLPLPNQPQHF. The DNA of the CDR3 is TGTGCCAGCACTGAACTGGGGCTCCCTTTGCCCAATCAGCCCCAGCATTTT.

The chain employs TRBV6-5 and TRBJ2-1; 7 bases map to TRBD1. CDR3 size: 15 residues. The trim removed 6 bases at V and 0 bases at J, leaving 5 bases unmatched. Germline V CDR1 and CDR2: MNHEY, SVGAGI. As DNA, the CDR3 is TGTGCCAGCAGGCAGACAGGGAGCTCCTACAATGAGCAGTTCTTC. Translation gives CASRQTGSSYNEQFF.